Described below is a single T cell receptor beta chain sequence and its context. The clone's antigen remains unknown. No per-base quality is available; no much larger clone lies one base away. The entry originates in a study of control samples from healthy donors and cancer patients (dated by TCRdb to 2020 to 2022). The library was generated by the immunoSEQ multiplex PCR assay. Here the immuneACCESS table is served through TCRdb, limited to in-frame sequences with V and J called. Missing clones are a known gap in these copies; in checked studies unresolved V genes cover under half, and the rest lacks a known reason. The sample table lists about 160,000 clones, approximately 96% of them with a count of one. The ten largest clones represent approximately 1% of the sample. V is shortened by 0 bases, J by 4 bases, and the region joining them spans 7 bases. From its cysteine to its phenylalanine, the CDR3 spans 14 amino acids. Here the CDR3 DNA is all that survives: 42 bases in frame from base 1. From the germline V gene, CDR1 is SGHRS and CDR2 is YFSETQ.

The specimen was blood. The clonotype comes from a woman in her 30s in good health. This chain is built from TRBV5-1 and TRBJ2-2; no D gene is confidently identified. In nucleotide form, the sequence is TGCGCCAGCAGCTTGGCCCGAAGCACCGGGGAGCTGTTTTTT. Its coded protein is CASSLARSTGELFF.